A selection of T cell receptor beta chains follows, all from one sample in a study of blood T cell repertoires in COVID-19. TCRdb's copy holds only in-frame clones and misses some; the assay was immunoSEQ multiplex PCR. The table has under 200,000 clones, around 74% seen once; the top ten hold around 2.8%. Material for sequencing was peripheral blood. The source is a man aged 65 to 85 with acute or convalescent COVID-19. Both conserved end residues are part of each CDR3.

TRBV18,CASSSIPSSGKNLAKNIQYF
TRBV6-6,CASSLPGLAGVVSYEQYF
TRBV4-2,CASSQGTLGGNEQFF
TRBV6-5,CASQIAGGPLAEQFF
TRBV20-1,CSARGQEKLFF
TRBV6-6,CASSPGTPKANEAFF
TRBV5-6,CASSFLAGAPYEQYF
TRBV7-2,CASSLTLSTGRTYEQYF
TRBV6-6,CASSSSGGDYGYTF
TRBV7-8,CASSLAPGGGSTDTQYF
TRBV6-5,CASSYSVGQGAFEQYF
TRBV7-6,CASSLNQGSEFF
TRBV24-1,CATSDRGRERTGEQFF
TRBV11-2,CASSWRPGRRLAGELFF
TRBV30,CAFSGGKDEKLFF
TRBV11-3,CASSLDSGSTEAFF
TRBV21-1,CASSARDRANYGYTF
TRBV5-4,CASSLDRGPYGYTF
TRBV18,CASSPPQGTGANVLTF
TRBV5-1,CASSLAPGRGRSYGYTF
TRBV5-1,CASSPISGTAYEQYF
TRBV14,CASSQDKDRVYEQYF
TRBV28,CASRNRVDGYTF
TRBV6-4,CASSDSGAGTDTQYF
TRBV12-3/TRBV12-4,CATTDGRSQPQHF
TRBV6-5,CASRQLNRDEQFF
TRBV7-6,CASSLGGLSYEQYF
TRBV19,CASSTRGIPLGLNTEAFF
TRBV25-1,CASSDRGRGRNEKLFF
TRBV28,CASTWDTSGQPQHF
TRBV12-3/TRBV12-4,CASSPGGRAAFF
TRBV15,CATSAGGPADTQYF
TRBV2,CASSAGPGLPGTF
TRBV6-6,CASQQLAGVTYEQYF
TRBV6-5,CASSYSRTGFGYTF
TRBV5-1,CASSRRTGESEAFF
TRBV21-1,CASSGRVVEQYF
TRBV19,CASTSPETGGFGYTF
TRBV5-1,CASSLGGPNQPQHF
TRBV4-1,CASSPLAGGGETQYF
TRBV21-1,CASRRGEGLRYGYTF
TRBV18,CASSPPTRVNTIYF
TRBV5-1,CASSLVAQRGYTDTQYF
TRBV12-3/TRBV12-4,CASSSGIKNIQYF
TRBV19,CASSVIRGMGNTIYF
TRBV5-1,CASSLASGGVETQYF